Listed here are 24 T cell receptor beta chains from one sample, sequenced in a study of siplizumab effects on memory and regulatory T cells. Method: immunoSEQ multiplex PCR; TCRdb's copy keeps in-frame clones and lacks some. The sample holds tens of thousands of clones, roughly 96% seen once. Sequencing was done on a sample of naive CD4+ T cells sorted from blood. All receptors derive from a human donor in good health.

The chain recombines TRBV19 with TRBJ1-1, with TRBD1 matching 11 bases. V was clipped by 6 bases and J by 5 bases; unmatched bases: 11. The germline V gene has CDR1 LNHDA and CDR2 SQIVND (reference sequence). This CDR3 contains 16 residues. The CDR3 protein is CASRGQGEGPGTEAFF. The CDR3 coding sequence is TGTGCCAGTAGGGGACAGGGGGAGGGACCGGGGACTGAAGCTTTCTTT.

V usage is TRBV4-3 and J usage is TRBJ2-1, with 11 positions matching TRBD1. Germline CDR1 is LGHNA and CDR2 is YSLEER. The CDR3 is made up of 16 amino acids. Trimming removed 0 bases from V and 7 bases from J; junction bases left unmatched: 5. The CDR3 here is CASSQEMGTGGNEQFF. DNA for the CDR3: TGCGCCAGCAGCCAAGAAATGGGGACAGGGGGGAATGAGCAGTTCTTC.

The chain carries TRBV7-3 and TRBJ2-3; no definite D call. Germline CDR1 reads SGHTA; CDR2 reads FQGTGA. The CDR3 length is 12 residues. V lost 5 bases, J lost 2 bases, and 5 bases lay in between. This CDR3 is CASSPNTDTQYF. The CDR3 bases are TGTGCCAGCAGCCCGAACACAGATACGCAGTATTTT.

The chain carries TRBV7-9 and TRBJ2-2, with a tentative D call TRBD1 (6 bases). This CDR3 region has 14 residues. V gave up 5 bases and J gave up 1 base, with 8 bases separating them. CDR1 is SEHNR and CDR2 is FQNEAQ in the germline V gene (reference sequence). CDR3 coding DNA: TGTGCCAGCAGCCAGGGACAGAACACCGGGGAGCTGTTTTTT. Protein sequence: CASSQGQNTGELFF. Complete variable domain (other parts from reference TRBV7-9 and TRBJ2-2): DTGVSQNPRHKITKRGQNVTFRCDPISEHNRLYWYRQTLGQGPEFLTYFQNEAQLEKSRLLSDRFSAERPKGSFSTLEIQRTEQGDSAMYLCASSQGQNTGELFFGEGSRLTVL.

The chain employs TRBV7-9 and TRBJ1-3, with D possibly TRBD1 on 6 matching bases. Germline loops: CDR1 SEHNR, CDR2 FQNEAQ (reference sequence). Deletions cut 2 bases from V and 1 base from J, with 9 bases between. This CDR3 has 15 amino acids. The CDR3 DNA is TGTGCCAGCAGCTTAAGGGGGATTTCTGGAAACACCATATATTTT. It codes for CASSLRGISGNTIYF. The full variable domain, its missing parts supplied by reference TRBV7-9 and TRBJ1-3, is DTGVSQNPRHKITKRGQNVTFRCDPISEHNRLYWYRQTLGQGPEFLTYFQNEAQLEKSRLLSDRFSAERPKGSFSTLEIQRTEQGDSAMYLCASSLRGISGNTIYFGEGSWLTVV.

The chain recombines TRBV30 with TRBJ2-7, with D possibly called TRBD1 or TRBD2 (5 bases each). The CDR3 contains 14 residues. V was trimmed by 0 bases and J by 2 bases, leaving 11 bases between them. Per germline, CDR1 GTSNPN and CDR2 SVGIG (reference sequence). The CDR3 protein is CAWSVGVGAYEQYF. In DNA, the CDR3 is TGTGCCTGGAGTGTTGGGGTGGGGGCCTACGAGCAGTACTTC.

The V and J genes are TRBV6-1 and TRBJ2-5; 7 bases are shared with TRBD2. Trimming at V came to 7 bases and at J to 5 bases, leaving 10 bases not matched to a gene. The CDR3 is 14 amino acids. Germline assignment: CDR1 MNHNS and CDR2 SASEGT. CDR3 residues: CASIWSTGGETQYF. CDR3 coding DNA: TGTGCCAGCATCTGGTCGACCGGGGGGGAGACCCAGTACTTC.

The chain is built from TRBV5-1 and TRBJ2-5; perhaps D is TRBD1 or TRBD2 (5 bases each). The germline V gene has CDR1 SGHRS and CDR2 YFSETQ. The CDR3 consists of 15 residues. Trimming removed 0 bases from V and 4 bases from J, with 13 bases in between. CDR3 nucleotide sequence: TGCGCCAGCAGCTTGGCCCTGAGGGGTGGAGAGACCCAGTACTTC. Translation: CASSLALRGGETQYF.

The chain links TRBV19 to TRBJ1-6; no definite D call. Germline lookup yields CDR1 LNHDA and CDR2 SQIVND (reference sequence). This CDR3 is 20 amino acids long. Trimming pared 1 base from V and 0 bases from J, leaving 19 bases between. CDR3: CASSIGQDNLRSSYNSPLHF. The CDR3 DNA follows: TGTGCCAGTAGTATAGGGCAGGATAATCTCAGGAGCTCCTATAATTCACCCCTCCACTTT.

V is TRBV5-6 and J is TRBJ1-1, with D unclear. The V gene lost 7 bases and the J gene lost 1 base, with 11 bases spanning the gap. In germline, CDR1 is SGHDT, CDR2 YYEEEE. This CDR3 has 13 residues. The CDR3 loop is CASLRTENTEAFF. The CDR3 region has the DNA TGTGCCAGCTTACGTACAGAGAACACTGAAGCTTTCTTT.

There are a few counts of this clone. V and J are TRBV28 and TRBJ1-5; 7 bases are a match to TRBD1. The CDR3 has 15 residues. J lost 6 bases, V lost 0 bases, and 5 bases had no gene match. The germline CDR1 and CDR2 sequences are MDHEN and SYDVKM. This chain's CDR3 is CASSLWQGVRQPQHF. Written as DNA, the CDR3 is TGTGCCAGCAGTTTATGGCAGGGGGTACGTCAGCCCCAGCATTTT.

CDR3 sequence: CASSLGGSTEAFF. CDR3 in DNA: TGCGCCAGCAGCCTCGGGGGGAGCACTGAAGCTTTCTTT. V gene TRBV10-1 combines with J gene TRBJ1-1; tentatively, D is TRBD1 (5 bases). CDR3 length: 13 amino acids. Germline V gene data show CDR1 as WNHNN and CDR2 as SYGVQD (reference sequence). V was pared by 6 bases and J by 4 bases, with 12 bases between.

This rearrangement joins TRBV28 to TRBJ1-1; D is unresolved. The CDR3 is 12 residues long. Trimming removed 1 base from V and 6 bases from J, with 6 bases in between. Germline assignment: CDR1 MDHEN and CDR2 SYDVKM. Here the CDR3 DNA reads TGTGCCAGCAGTTTATTACAAGCTGAAGCTTTCTTT. Translated, it gives CASSLLQAEAFF.

V usage is TRBV6-5 and J usage is TRBJ2-7, with D uncertain. V was pared by 0 bases and J by 4 bases, with 10 bases between. The germline V gene encodes CDR1 MNHEY and CDR2 SVGAGI. The length of the CDR3 is 14 residues. The CDR3 bases are TGTGCCAGCAGTTACTCGGGCGCGGAATACGAGCAGTACTTC. This sequence encodes CASSYSGAEYEQYF.

The chain joins TRBV11-3 to TRBJ2-5; 8 bases fit TRBD1. The CDR3 runs 13 residues. Germline CDR1 SGHNT, CDR2 YENEEA. The junction had 3 bases not matched to a gene; V was cut back by 5 bases and J by 4 bases. The DNA of the CDR3 is TGTGCCAGCAGCACGACAGGGGTAGAGACCCAGTACTTC. Its protein product is CASSTTGVETQYF.

CDR3 sequence reads: CASSQDYSKRGRQETQYF. The CDR3 nucleotides read TGTGCCAGCAGCCAAGATTACAGTAAGCGGGGACGGCAAGAGACCCAGTACTTC. This chain joins TRBV14 and TRBJ2-5; 7 bases line up with TRBD2. This CDR3 is built from 18 residues. V lost 0 bases, J lost 2 bases, and 12 bases stayed unmatched. Germline CDR1 SGHDN, CDR2 FVKESK. Combining the CDR3 with reference TRBV14 and TRBJ2-5 gives the whole variable domain EAGVTQFPSHSVIEKGQTVTLRCDPISGHDNLYWYRRVMGKEIKFLLHFVKESKQDESGMPNNRFLAERTGGTYSTLKVQPAELEDSGVYFCASSQDYSKRGRQETQYFGPGTRLLVL.

J is TRBJ1-4 and V is TRBV7-2, with D perhaps TRBD1 (6 bases). Germline CDR1 is SGHTA and CDR2 is FQGNSA. V lost 2 bases, J lost 7 bases, and 11 bases lay in between. The CDR3 totals 14 residues. As DNA, the CDR3 is TGTGCCAGCAGCTTACTGGGGGCAGGTGAAAAACTGTTTTTT. The encoded protein is CASSLLGAGEKLFF.

The V and J genes are TRBV29-1 and TRBJ2-3; D uncertain. The V and J ends lost 3 bases and 5 bases respectively, with 9 bases between them. CDR3 length equals 12 residues. CDR1 SQVTM and CDR2 ANQGSEA come from the germline V gene. Written as DNA, the CDR3 is TGCAGCGTTGATAGGGCCGGAGATACGCAGTATTTT. It translates to CSVDRAGDTQYF.

V usage is TRBV7-3 and J usage is TRBJ2-1; D gene uncertain. V was clipped by 1 base and J by 2 bases, with 9 bases between them. Germline assignment: CDR1 SGHTA and CDR2 FQGTGA. CDR3 size: 15 residues. The CDR3 region is CASSLRSQPYNEQFF. The CDR3 DNA reads as TGTGCCAGCAGCTTAAGATCGCAGCCCTACAATGAGCAGTTCTTC.

A remark on this clone: A junction boundary mismatches the germline segment, possibly from a read error. The chain joins TRBV2 to TRBJ2-3, with D possibly called TRBD1 or TRBD2 (5 bases each). The CDR3 runs to 17 residues. The germline gives CDR1 SNHLY, CDR2 FYNNEI. CDR3 nucleotide sequence: TGTGCCAGCGGGGGAGATATTGGATTATTTAGCACCGATACGCAGTATTTT. It specifies CASGGDIGLFSTDTQYF.

This chain connects TRBV10-3 to TRBJ2-7, with D possibly matching TRBD1 (5 bases). Germline CDR1 ENHRY, CDR2 SYGVKD. The CDR3 has 12 residues. V lost 2 bases and J 8 bases, leaving 10 bases between the germline ends. CDR3: CAISEDSTKQYF. The CDR3 nucleotides read TGTGCCATCAGTGAGGACAGTACCAAGCAGTACTTC.

This chain uses TRBV6-5 with TRBJ1-5; D is possibly TRBD1 (5 bases). The CDR3 is made up of 13 amino acids. V was trimmed by 6 bases and J by 1 base, leaving 7 bases between them. Germline CDR1 is MNHEY and CDR2 is SVGAGI. CDR3 in DNA: TGTGCCAGCAGATGGGACAGCAATCAGCCCCAGCATTTT. This encodes CASRWDSNQPQHF.

This chain links TRBV18 with TRBJ1-6, with 7 bases fitting TRBD1. There are 17 residues in the CDR3. Germline CDR1 is KGHSH and CDR2 is LQKENI. V was pared by 6 bases and J by 0 bases, with 8 bases of the junction left unmatched. The CDR3 protein is CASSLLDRSSYNSPLHF. The CDR3 DNA sequence: TGTGCCAGCTCGTTACTGGACAGGAGCTCCTATAATTCACCCCTCCACTTT.

The chain links TRBV19 to TRBJ1-5; D remains unclear. The germline V gene has CDR1 LNHDA and CDR2 SQIVND (reference sequence). The CDR3 totals 13 residues. Trimming took 4 bases from V and 7 from J, leaving 11 bases between them. The CDR3 region is CASSTGERQPQHF. The CDR3 bases are TGTGCCAGTAGTACCGGGGAACGGCAGCCCCAGCATTTT.